This T cell receptor (beta chain) was identified during a study of PD-L1 blockade in urothelial cancer. At the level of the study: About 85% of the roughly 30 patients were males with bladder-origin urothelial cancer. Blood samples contained a median about 130,000 T cells.

Germline V gives CDR1 MDHEN, CDR2 SYDVKM. The CDR3 extends over 17 amino acids. V trimming: 3 bases; J trimming: 4 bases; junction bases outside the gene matches: 13. Regarding time point: pretreatment peripheral blood. Metastatic or locally advanced urothelial carcinoma was present in the patients. The table came from immunoSEQ multiplex PCR; TCRdb's copy has only in-frame clones and leaves some out. This table holds under 70,000 clones, over 75% found once. The receptor was isolated from a man between 65 and 85 years old with urothelial cancer. J is TRBJ2-3 and V is TRBV28; 7 bases match TRBD2. This specimen was PBMCs, taken around atezolizumab (anti-PD-L1) treatment. The CDR3 DNA sequence: TGTGCCAGCAGTTTTCCTAGCGGAGACCGGCGACCAGATACGCAGTATTTT. This sequence encodes CASSFPSGDRRPDTQYF.